This T cell receptor (beta chain) is from a study of radiation and T cells in renal cell carcinoma. Study information: Nephrectomy followed 15 Gy stereotactic body radiation by 4 weeks.

General study findings and limits: In blood, top tumor clones expanded by 2 weeks, shrinking by 4.

Of note for this clone: Its cognate antigen is unknown.

Time point in this sample: blood 2 weeks post-SBRT. Treatment in this sample: 15 Gy SBRT to primary tumor, nephrectomy 4 weeks later. Radiation-treated patients gave blood at baseline, week 2 and week 4. The protocol was immunoSEQ multiplex PCR, while the TCRdb copy is restricted to in-frame clones and leaves out a portion. The sample carries around 130,000 clones, 88% recorded once. The source of this sequence is a woman aged 70-85 years with renal cell carcinoma. Sequencing used blood, obtained from a patient whose treatment included radiotherapy and nephrectomy.

The CDR3 DNA is TGTGCCAGCAGAGCCCAGGTCCTCATGAACACTGAAGCTTTCTTT. The encoded protein is CASRAQVLMNTEAFF. The chain combines TRBV6-5 with TRBJ1-1; D unresolved. This CDR3 contains 15 residues. V lost 6 bases and J 0 bases, leaving 14 bases between the germline ends. The germline gives CDR1 MNHEY, CDR2 SVGAGI.